The 10 T cell receptor beta chains in this list originate from one sample, sequenced in a study of blood T cell repertoires in COVID-19. Clones were read by immunoSEQ multiplex PCR, and TCRdb kept only the in-frame ones, dropping some. Of some 100,000 clones listed, roughly 86% are singletons. Material for sequencing was peripheral blood. These receptors all come from a man in his fifties with active or convalescent COVID-19.

The chain carries TRBV14 and TRBJ1-6, with 7 nucleotides matching TRBD1. Unmatched junction bases numbered 4, after V lost 2 bases and J lost 3 bases. CDR3 length: 16 amino acids. Per germline, CDR1 SGHDN and CDR2 FVKESK. The chain's CDR3 is CASSQWGTDYNSPLHF. The CDR3 coding sequence is TGTGCCAGCAGCCAATGGGGGACAGACTATAATTCACCCCTCCACTTT.

The chain uses TRBV6-6 and TRBJ2-2; 9 bases fit TRBD2. The junction had 4 bases not matched to a gene; V was cut back by 2 bases and J by 6 bases. Germline CDR1 reads MNHNY; CDR2 reads SVGAGI (reference sequence). The CDR3 sequence is 15 residues long. CDR3 residues: CASSYGAGGAGELFF. CDR3 in DNA: TGTGCCAGCAGTTACGGAGCGGGGGGCGCCGGGGAGCTGTTTTTT.

V and J are TRBV2 and TRBJ1-1; D remains ambiguous. This CDR3 has 13 residues. Deletions cut 6 bases from V and 10 bases from J, with 18 bases between. Germline CDR1 and CDR2: SNHLY and FYNNEI. The CDR3 sequence: CASRPTELSGAFF. The CDR3 DNA is TGTGCCAGCAGGCCCACAGAACTCTCAGGAGCTTTCTTT. Full variable domain (remainder filled in from reference TRBV2 and TRBJ1-1): EPEVTQTPSHQVTQMGQEVILRCVPISNHLYFYWYRQILGQKVEFLVSFYNNEISEKSEIFDDQFSVERPDGSNFTLKIRSTKLEDSAMYFCASRPTELSGAFFGQGTRLTVV.

The J gene is TRBJ2-5, the V gene TRBV10-1, with 7 bases lining up with TRBD1. CDR1 and CDR2 (germline): WNHNN, SYGVQD (reference sequence). There are 16 residues in the CDR3. V dropped 2 bases and J dropped 4; count of bases not matched to a gene: 10. The CDR3 loop reads CASSEGAGGSGETQYF. The CDR3 DNA follows: TGCGCCAGCAGTGAGGGGGCAGGGGGTAGTGGAGAGACCCAGTACTTC.

The chain joins TRBV10-3 to TRBJ1-2; 9 bases map to TRBD1. The junction had 0 bases not matched to a gene; V was cut back by 4 bases and J by 3 bases. Germline lookup yields CDR1 ENHRY and CDR2 SYGVKD. The CDR3 consists of 13 residues. The CDR3: CAISGQGDYGYTF. The CDR3 region has the DNA TGTGCCATCAGTGGACAGGGGGACTATGGCTACACCTTC.

V is TRBV29-1 and J is TRBJ1-2; the D gene is possibly TRBD1 (5 bases). The V and J ends lost 3 bases and 4 bases respectively, with 9 bases between them. Germline CDR1 and CDR2: SQVTM and ANQGSEA. The CDR3 has 12 amino acids. CDR3 DNA: TGCAGCGTTGAGCGGCAGGGCTATGGCTACACCTTC. Translating gives CSVERQGYGYTF.

V is TRBV6-2 or TRBV6-3 and J is TRBJ2-7; D is uncertain. The CDR3 loop spans 15 amino acids. With 3 bases removed from V and 3 bases from J, the gap between germline ends came to 15 bases. Germline assignment: CDR1 MNHEY and CDR2 SVGEGT. CDR3 DNA sequence: TGTGCCAGCAGTTATTCCCGATGGCGGAGCTACGAGCAGTACTTC. Residues: CASSYSRWRSYEQYF.

The chain joins TRBV11-3 to TRBJ2-5, with 8 nucleotides matching TRBD1. In germline, CDR1 is SGHNT, CDR2 YENEEA. After removal of 4 bases from V and 5 bases from J, the junction contained 15 bases not matched to a gene. CDR3 length equals 17 residues. Written as DNA, the CDR3 is TGTGCCAGCAGCTCCACCCATCTGACAGGGGCCCGGGAGACCCAGTACTTC. Protein: CASSSTHLTGARETQYF.

The chain carries TRBV4-2 and TRBJ1-3; 7 bases line up with TRBD1. The germline gives CDR1 LGHNA, CDR2 YNFKEQ. J was trimmed by 2 bases and V by 2 bases; bases with no gene match: 12. This CDR3 is 18 amino acids long. CDR3 sequence: CASSQYLGGGATGNTIYF. CDR3 coding DNA: TGTGCCAGCAGCCAATACCTCGGAGGGGGCGCAACTGGAAACACCATATATTTT.

The chain is built from TRBV24-1 and TRBJ2-5; the match to TRBD1 covers 8 bases. CDR3 length equals 14 residues. V lost 4 bases and J lost 4; bases outside the gene matches: 4. Germline values: CDR1 KGHDR, CDR2 SFDVKD. This chain's CDR3 is CATSDRTGGETQYF. Here the CDR3 DNA reads TGTGCCACCAGTGACCGTACAGGGGGAGAGACCCAGTACTTC.